The rows below give T cell receptor beta chains drawn from one sample of a study of Graves' ophthalmopathy and Graves' hyperthyroidism. TCRdb re-called the multiplex PCR reads through MiXCR, storing one row per CDR3 protein. The sample lists about 740,000 distinct CDR3 sequences; 35% to 50% were seen once. Source material: peripheral blood. These receptors came from an adult man with Graves' ophthalmopathy. Both conserved end residues are part of each CDR3. A D gene is named only where the DNA matches it firmly. The size field is filled for only some rows; it gives once, few, many or a size class.

TRBJ1-1	.	few	TRBV3-1	CASSQVGQVNTEAFF	TGTGCCAGCAGCCAAGTAGGTCAGGTGAACACTGAAGCTTTCTTT
TRBJ2-5	.	many	TRBV5-8	CASILAVQETQYF	.
TRBJ1-2	TRBD1	.	TRBV15	CATDQGQGYGYTF	TGTGCTACCGACCAGGGACAGGGATATGGCTACACCTTC
TRBJ2-7	.	.	TRBV4-1	CASSQEAGGPYEQYF	TGCGCCAGCAGCCAAGAGGCAGGGGGGCCCTACGAGCAGTACTTC
TRBJ1-3	.	.	TRBV7-2	CASRRDLRSSGNTIYF	TGTGCCAGCAGACGGGACCTCCGAAGCTCTGGAAACACCATATATTTT
TRBJ1-1	.	few	TRBV6-1	CASSYRYRNTEAFF	TGTGCCAGCAGTTACCGGTACAGGAACACTGAAGCTTTCTTT
TRBJ1-5	TRBD1	.	TRBV11-2	CASGDGQGINQPQHF	TGTGCCAGCGGGGACGGACAGGGCATCAATCAGCCCCAGCATTTT
TRBJ1-5	TRBD1	.	TRBV5-5	CASSLAGTGVDNQPQHF	TGTGCCAGCAGCTTGGCCGGGACAGGGGTAGACAATCAGCCCCAGCATTTT
TRBJ2-5	TRBD2	.	TRBV19	CASSSTSGRYQETQYF	TGTGCCAGTAGTTCGACTAGCGGGAGGTACCAAGAGACCCAGTACTTC
TRBJ1-6	TRBD1	.	TRBV10-3	CAISDAGDRASPLHF	TGTGCCATCAGTGATGCGGGGGACAGGGCCTCACCCCTCCACTTT
TRBJ2-5	TRBD2	.	TRBV10-3	CAISETSGEETQYF	TGTGCCATCAGTGAGACTAGCGGGGAAGAGACCCAGTACTTC
TRBJ2-5	.	.	TRBV7-8	CASSEDSGLMETQYF	TGTGCCAGCAGCGAGGACTCTGGGTTAATGGAGACCCAGTACTTC
TRBJ1-4	.	many	TRBV10-2	CASRPADTGKQEKLFF	TGCGCCAGCAGACCAGCTGATACAGGAAAGCAGGAAAAACTGTTTTTT
TRBJ1-2	.	.	TRBV10-3	CASSEVGDYYGYTF	TGTGCCAGCAGTGAAGTAGGTGACTACTATGGCTACACCTTC
TRBJ2-3	.	few	TRBV7-2	CASRRLSTDTQYF	TGTGCCAGCAGGAGGCTAAGCACAGATACGCAGTATTTT
TRBJ2-7	.	.	TRBV10-3	CAISSDGYKQYF	TGTGCCATCAGCTCTGATGGATACAAGCAGTACTTC
TRBJ2-2	TRBD2	.	TRBV5-5	CASSSGLADGELFF	TGTGCCAGCAGCTCGGGACTAGCCGACGGGGAGCTGTTTTTT
TRBJ2-7	.	few	TRBV30	CALRGNPYEQYF	TGTGCCTTGAGGGGGAACCCCTACGAGCAGTACTTC
TRBJ1-2	.	many	TRBV25-1	CASSESEGGVDGYTF	TGTGCCAGCAGTGAATCGGAGGGAGGAGTGGATGGCTACACCTTC
TRBJ1-4	.	.	TRBV10-2	CASSESHVATNEKLFF	TGCGCCAGCAGTGAGTCGCATGTTGCAACTAATGAAAAACTGTTTTTT
TRBJ2-5	TRBD1	.	TRBV20-1	CSAGGGTGSQETQYF	TGCAGTGCTGGGGGGGGGACAGGGTCCCAAGAGACCCAGTACTTC
TRBJ2-7	TRBD1	.	TRBV25-1	CASSQGTGIAYEQYF	TGTGCCAGCAGCCAGGGGACAGGGATAGCCTACGAGCAGTACTTC
TRBJ2-7	.	few	TRBV19	CASSIGDTAYEQYF	TGTGCCAGTAGTATCGGGGACACCGCCTACGAGCAGTACTTC
TRBJ2-7	.	.	TRBV6-2/TRBV6-3	CASTHRATYGTYEQYF	TGTGCCAGCACCCACAGGGCTACCTACGGGACCTACGAGCAGTACTTC
TRBJ2-2	.	few	TRBV7-9	CASTPTSTGELFF	TGTGCCAGCACCCCAACCAGCACCGGGGAGCTGTTTTTT
TRBJ1-6	.	.	TRBV25-1	CASFKGNSPLHF	TGTGCCAGTTTCAAGGGAAATTCACCCCTCCACTTT
TRBJ1-2	.	many	TRBV2	CASRSGTSQGYTF	TGTGCCAGCAGATCCGGGACCTCGCAGGGCTACACCTTC
TRBJ2-5	.	once	TRBV24-1	CASSDSGREETQYF	TGTGCCAGCAGTGATAGCGGAAGGGAAGAGACCCAGTACTTC